A selection of T cell receptor beta chains follows, all from one sample in a study of T cell changes during pregnancy in multiple sclerosis. TCRdb's copy holds only in-frame clones and misses some; the assay was immunoSEQ multiplex PCR. Seen here are over 35,000 clones, more than 90% observed once, and the top ten hold around 1.2%. The source was peripheral blood, collected before pregnancy. These receptors all come from a female donor with multiple sclerosis, enrolled in a pregnancy study. CDR3s include the opening cysteine and the closing phenylalanine or tryptophan. D genes are given only for firm matches. Part of the rows lack a size; the others show once, few, many or a class for expanded clones.

>.|TRBV7-2|TRBJ2-7|.
CASSLGAPPSEQYF
TGTGCCAGCAGCTTAGGCGCCCCCCCCTCCGAGCAGTACTTC
>.|TRBV2|TRBJ2-1|.
CASSEEINRREQFF
TGTGCCAGCAGTGAAGAAATCAACCGCAGGGAGCAGTTCTTC
>.|TRBV18|TRBJ2-6|.
CASSSQSSGANVLTF
TGTGCCAGCTCATCACAGAGCTCTGGGGCCAACGTCCTGACTTTC
>.|TRBV6-5|TRBJ1-1|.
CASSYLQASFAFF
TGTGCCAGCAGTTACTTGCAGGCCTCCTTCGCTTTCTTT
>TRBD2|TRBV27|TRBJ2-1|.
CASRGTIHNEQFF
TGTGCCAGCAGAGGGACTATACACAATGAGCAGTTCTTC
>.|TRBV2|TRBJ1-1|.
CASSEFLLGDTNENTEAFF
TGTGCCAGCAGTGAATTTCTGCTTGGGGACACCAACGAGAACACTGAAGCTTTCTTT
>.|TRBV28|TRBJ1-2|.
CASSLFGGGYGYTF
TGTGCCAGCAGTTTATTCGGGGGTGGCTATGGCTACACCTTC
>.|TRBV28|TRBJ2-7|.
CASSLSLGGWEQYF
TGTGCCAGCAGTTTGAGTTTGGGGGGTTGGGAGCAGTACTTC
>TRBD2|TRBV10-3|TRBJ2-7|.
CAISRLAGVPSSYEQYF
TGTGCCATCAGCCGACTAGCGGGAGTTCCCAGCTCCTACGAGCAGTACTTC
>.|TRBV7-9|TRBJ2-1|once
CASSLMSDNEQFF
TGTGCCAGCAGCTTAATGTCAGACAATGAGCAGTTCTTC
>TRBD2|TRBV5-1|TRBJ2-1|.
CASSLTSGAYNEQFF
TGCGCCAGCAGCTTGACTAGCGGAGCCTACAATGAGCAGTTCTTC
>.|TRBV9|TRBJ2-5|.
CASSQEGGETQYF
TGTGCCAGCAGCCAGGAGGGGGGGGAGACCCAGTACTTC
>TRBD2|TRBV10-2|TRBJ2-1|once
CASKIGLAGLEQFF
TGCGCCAGCAAGATAGGGCTAGCGGGCCTTGAGCAGTTCTTC
>TRBD1|TRBV6-6|TRBJ2-7|.
CASGRDRAYEQYF
TGTGCCAGCGGTCGGGACAGGGCCTACGAGCAGTACTTC
>.|TRBV4-1|TRBJ2-7|.
CASSPADYNYPTYEQYF
TGCGCCAGCAGCCCCGCCGACTATAATTACCCCACCTACGAGCAGTACTTC
>TRBD1|TRBV28|TRBJ1-2|.
CASSPAGTGLIYGYTF
TGTGCCAGCAGTCCCGCCGGGACAGGGTTAATCTATGGCTACACCTTC
>.|TRBV19|TRBJ2-7|.
CASSRTGRAYEQYF
TGTGCCAGTAGTAGAACAGGGCGAGCCTACGAGCAGTACTTC
>TRBD2|TRBV7-2|TRBJ2-7|.
CASSYTSGDTYEQYF
TGTGCCAGCAGTTATACTAGCGGAGACACCTACGAGCAGTACTTC
>.|TRBV19|TRBJ2-7|.
CATSRDNSYEQYF
TGTGCCACTTCCCGGGACAACTCCTACGAGCAGTACTTC
>.|TRBV10-3|TRBJ2-1|.
CAIRATGHPSNEQFF
TGTGCCATCAGGGCGACGGGACATCCCTCCAATGAGCAGTTCTTC
>.|TRBV5-1|TRBJ1-4|.
CASSLGLATNEKLFF
TGCGCCAGCAGCTTGGGGCTTGCAACTAATGAAAAACTGTTTTTT
>TRBD1|TRBV6-5|TRBJ2-5|.
CASSSPGTGQETQYF
TGTGCCAGCAGCTCGCCCGGGACAGGGCAAGAGACCCAGTACTTC
>TRBD2|TRBV4-1|TRBJ2-1|.
CASSQGAGTRTNEQFF
TGCGCCAGCAGCCAAGGGGCGGGGACTAGAACCAATGAGCAGTTCTTC
>TRBD1|TRBV6-5|TRBJ1-2|.
CASSKEWDRPGYTF
TGTGCCAGCAGTAAGGAATGGGACAGACCTGGCTACACCTTC
>.|TRBV7-9|TRBJ1-4|.
CASSLGLFEKLFF
TGTGCCAGCAGCTTAGGGCTTTTCGAAAAACTGTTTTTT
>TRBD1|TRBV27|TRBJ2-7|.
CASSLSTGFPKEQYF
TGTGCCAGCAGTTTATCGACAGGGTTCCCTAAAGAGCAGTACTTC
>.|TRBV30|TRBJ2-7|.
CACEGRPGYEQYF
TGTGCCTGTGAGGGCCGACCTGGCTACGAGCAGTACTTC
>TRBD2|TRBV7-6|TRBJ2-1|.
CASSFLLAGANEQFF
TGTGCCAGCAGCTTTTTACTAGCGGGAGCCAATGAGCAGTTCTTC
>.|TRBV6-6|TRBJ1-1|.
CASNSRNKNTEAFF
TGTGCCAGCAACTCCAGGAACAAGAACACTGAAGCTTTCTTT
>TRBD1|TRBV2|TRBJ1-5|.
CASIRDRGREPQHF
TGTGCCAGCATCCGGGACAGGGGGAGGGAGCCCCAGCATTTT
>.|TRBV5-4|TRBJ2-7|.
CASSLVPATYEQYF
TGTGCCAGCAGCTTAGTCCCCGCGACCTACGAGCAGTACTTC
>.|TRBV27|TRBJ2-3|.
CASSIVGIDTQYF
TGTGCCAGCAGTATAGTCGGGATAGATACGCAGTATTTT
>TRBD2|TRBV6-1|TRBJ2-5|.
CASRRSGLAGETQYF
TGTGCCAGCAGAAGGTCAGGCCTAGCGGGAGAGACCCAGTACTTC
>.|TRBV18|TRBJ2-5|.
CASSTGVTDQETQYF
TGTGCCAGCTCGACCGGGGTTACGGACCAAGAGACCCAGTACTTC
>TRBD1|TRBV6-5|TRBJ1-2|.
CASSYRGQGNYGYTF
TGTGCCAGCAGTTACAGGGGACAGGGTAACTATGGCTACACCTTC
>.|TRBV5-1|TRBJ2-6|.
CASSLGAGANVLTF
TGCGCCAGCAGCTTAGGGGCTGGGGCCAACGTCCTGACTTTC
>.|TRBV11-2|TRBJ1-1|.
CASSLGRGTLINTEAFF
TGTGCCAGCAGCCTAGGCAGGGGCACTCTGATAAACACTGAAGCTTTCTTT
>.|TRBV6-5|TRBJ2-2|.
CASRQGGQNTGELFF
TGTGCCAGCAGGCAGGGGGGACAGAACACCGGGGAGCTGTTTTTT
>TRBD2|TRBV9|TRBJ2-7|.
CASSVGTSGRWLGEQYF
TGTGCCAGCAGCGTAGGAACTAGCGGGAGATGGCTTGGCGAGCAGTACTTC
>TRBD2|TRBV11-3|TRBJ2-1|.
CASSFGTSGSYNEQFF
TGTGCCAGCAGCTTCGGGACTAGCGGATCCTACAATGAGCAGTTCTTC
>.|TRBV7-3|TRBJ2-3|.
CASSSSGTDTQYF
TGTGCCAGCAGCTCTAGTGGCACAGATACGCAGTATTTT
>.|TRBV5-1|TRBJ2-1|.
CASRLDVLHEQFF
TGCGCCAGCCGCCTGGACGTACTACATGAGCAGTTCTTC
>.|TRBV11-1|TRBJ2-7|.
CASSFRLGGDYEQYF
TGTGCCAGCAGCTTCCGCCTTGGAGGAGACTACGAGCAGTACTTC
>.|TRBV4-1|TRBJ2-7|few
CASSQDYRASYEQYF
TGCGCCAGCAGCCAGGACTACAGAGCCTCCTACGAGCAGTACTTC
>TRBD1|TRBV18|TRBJ2-1|.
CASSPPGQGNEQFF
TGTGCCAGCTCACCACCGGGACAGGGGAATGAGCAGTTCTTC
>TRBD1|TRBV19|TRBJ1-1|.
CASNGLGQGILNTEAFF
TGTGCCAGTAATGGGTTGGGACAGGGGATACTAAACACTGAAGCTTTCTTT
>.|TRBV5-1|TRBJ2-1|.
CASSLPGEQFF
TGCGCCAGCAGCTTGCCCGGGGAGCAGTTCTTC
>TRBD1|TRBV5-1|TRBJ1-1|.
CASSLELTGAEAFF
TGCGCCAGCAGCTTGGAATTAACAGGGGCTGAAGCTTTCTTT
>.|TRBV5-1|TRBJ1-4|.
CASSPDSRNEKLFF
TGCGCCAGCAGCCCCGACAGCCGGAATGAAAAACTGTTTTTT
>.|TRBV28|TRBJ1-2|.
CASRNRTLLYGYTF
TGTGCCAGCAGGAACAGAACACTCCTTTATGGCTACACCTTC
>TRBD2|TRBV7-2|TRBJ2-5|.
CASSSTSGRRLAETQYF
TGTGCCAGCAGCTCTACTAGCGGGAGGAGGTTGGCAGAGACCCAGTACTTC
>.|TRBV6-4|TRBJ2-3|.
CASRDLPPDTQYF
TGTGCCAGCAGGGACCTTCCCCCAGATACGCAGTATTTT
>TRBD2|TRBV10-1|TRBJ2-7|.
CASSETSGYEQYF
TGCGCCAGCAGTGAAACTAGCGGTTACGAGCAGTACTTC